These 18 T cell receptor beta chains came from one sample sequenced in a study of blood T cells in healthy people across ages (dated by TCRdb to between 2014 and 2016). The protocol used for the library was 5' RACE. TCRdb shows the sequencer as Illumina HiSeq 2500. The second PCR ran for roughly 7 to 12 cycles and used a J-beta primer mix along with a sample-barcoded 5' primer. The public reads were reanalyzed by TCRdb: fastp trimming at Q25, MiXCR alignment, in-frame beta chains only. Every entry covers one CDR3 protein and lists the most common genes and DNA from its rows. Across this sample there are roughly 1,700,000 distinct CDR3 sequences, with 28% seen only once. The ten largest account for 6.5% to 8.5% of the sample. The sample was blood. The receptors derive from a woman between 25 and 40 years old in good health.

The genes are TRBV7-2 and TRBJ2-6, with D perhaps matching TRBD1 (6 bases). V was trimmed by 5 bases and J by 1 base, leaving 12 bases between them. CDR3 length equals 16 residues. The germline gives CDR1 SGHTA, CDR2 FQGNSA. CDR3 in amino acids: CASSRVTGSGANVLTF. CDR3 DNA: TGTGCCAGCAGCCGAGTTACAGGGTCTGGGGCCAACGTCCTGACTTTC.

The table lists this clonotype with many counts. The rearrangement links TRBV6-5 to TRBJ2-7; 8 nucleotides agree with TRBD1. With 4 bases clipped from V and 3 bases from J, the junction kept 8 bases outside the gene matches. The germline V gene encodes CDR1 MNHEY and CDR2 SVGAGI. This CDR3 has 15 amino acids. CDR3: CASSSRQGSFYEQYF. The CDR3 DNA follows: TGTGCCAGCAGTTCCAGACAGGGGAGCTTCTACGAGCAGTACTTC.

The chain employs TRBV6-5 and TRBJ1-6, with D maybe TRBD1 (6 bases). Germline loops: CDR1 MNHEY, CDR2 SVGAGI. With 10 bases removed from V and 0 bases from J, the gap between germline ends came to 13 bases. The CDR3 has 15 amino acids. The CDR3: CANGTGSSYNSPLHF. CDR3 sequence (DNA): TGTGCCAACGGAACAGGGAGCTCCTATAATTCACCCCTCCACTTT.

This clonotype came up many times. CDR3 sequence reads: CASSEPSRGANVLTF. CDR3 bases: TGTGCCAGCAGCGAGCCAAGTCGCGGAGCCAACGTCCTGACTTTC. This sequence joins TRBV6-5 and TRBJ2-6; D gene ambiguous. Trimming pared 6 bases from V and 7 bases from J, leaving 16 bases between. The CDR3 runs to 15 residues. Germline CDR1 reads MNHEY; CDR2 reads SVGAGI.

This rearrangement joins TRBV5-1 to TRBJ2-3, with 7 nucleotides matching TRBD2. Germline values: CDR1 SGHRS, CDR2 YFSETQ. The V and J ends lost 7 bases and 4 bases, in that order; junction bases with no gene match: 12. The CDR3 has 15 amino acids. In DNA, the CDR3 is TGCGCCAGCGGGACTAAGCTCCGGCCATCAGATACGCAGTATTTT. Amino acid sequence: CASGTKLRPSDTQYF.

At least ten counts were recorded for this clonotype. The chain is built from TRBV20-1 and TRBJ2-1; D remains unclear. The CDR3 has 14 residues. In germline, CDR1 is DFQATT, CDR2 SNEGSKA (reference sequence). The V end lost 3 bases, the J end lost 3 bases, and 12 bases lay between the germline ends. DNA of the CDR3: TGCAGTGCTAGCGGCGGCCTGGGCTACAATGAGCAGTTCTTC. This encodes CSASGGLGYNEQFF.

This clonotype has at least ten counts. The V call is TRBV5-1, the J call TRBJ2-7; 7 nucleotides agree with TRBD2. Germline V gene lookup returns CDR1 SGHRS and CDR2 YFSETQ. The J segment lost 7 bases and the V segment lost 1 base, leaving 5 bases of the junction unmatched. This CDR3 is built from 13 residues. This CDR3 reads CASSLNPAGEQYF. CDR3 sequence (DNA): TGCGCCAGCAGCTTGAACCCAGCGGGGGAGCAGTACTTC.

The chain joins TRBV7-2 to TRBJ2-7; 11 nucleotides line up with TRBD2. The CDR3 loop spans 16 amino acids. The germline V gene encodes CDR1 SGHTA and CDR2 FQGNSA. The V gene end was trimmed by 3 bases and the J gene end by 5 bases; junction bases not matched to a gene: 9. The CDR3 sequence is CASSLRGTSGRDEQYF. DNA of the CDR3: TGTGCCAGCAGCTTGAGGGGCACTAGCGGGAGAGACGAGCAGTACTTC.

The chain uses TRBV5-1 and TRBJ2-1; D uncertain. In germline, CDR1 is SGHRS, CDR2 YFSETQ. The V and J ends lost 0 bases and 8 bases respectively, with 6 bases between them. This CDR3 has 12 residues. The CDR3 nucleotides are TGCGCCAGCAGCTTGGTAACCCATGAGCAGTTCTTC. Translated: CASSLVTHEQFF.

This chain links TRBV24-1 with TRBJ1-2; D remains ambiguous. The V end was cut by 4 bases, the J end by 5 bases, with 19 bases between. CDR3 size: 16 residues. Germline CDR1 and CDR2: KGHDR and SFDVKD. CDR3 in DNA: TGTGCCACCAGTGAGTCCTCACCTGCTCCTTGGTATGGCTACACCTTC. It codes for CATSESSPAPWYGYTF.

This clonotype was seen only a few times. The gene calls are TRBV15 and TRBJ2-7, with D possibly being TRBD1 or TRBD2 (6 bases each). The CDR3 is 14 amino acids. Germline lookup yields CDR1 LNHNV and CDR2 YYDKDF (reference sequence). V lost 5 bases and J 4 bases, leaving 15 bases between the germline ends. The CDR3, as DNA: TGTGCCACCAGCCCGTCGGGGGCGTATTACGAGCAGTACTTC. It codes for CATSPSGAYYEQYF.

This chain connects TRBV20-1 to TRBJ1-6; no reliable D call. This CDR3 contains 14 residues. With 5 bases removed from V and 0 bases from J, the gap between germline ends came to 8 bases. Germline assignment: CDR1 DFQATT and CDR2 SNEGSKA (reference sequence). The CDR3 sequence: CSASGGSYNSPLHF. CDR3 DNA sequence: TGCAGTGCTTCGGGTGGCTCCTATAATTCACCCCTCCACTTT.

Remarks on this clonotype: Since a much larger clone is just one base distant, this may be a read error. The rearrangement uses TRBV9 and TRBJ2-1, with D perhaps matching TRBD2 (5 bases). The CDR3 sequence is 15 residues long. In germline, CDR1 is SGDLS, CDR2 YYNGEE. The CDR3 is CASSAGLASYNKQFF. Here the CDR3 DNA reads TGTGCCAGCAGCGCGGGGTTGGCCTCCTACAATAAGCAGTTCTTC. The full variable domain, with the rest looked up from reference TRBV9 and TRBJ2-1, is DSGVTQTPKHLITATGQRVTLRCSPRSGDLSVYWYQQSLDQGLQFLIQYYNGEERAKGNILERFSAQQFPDLHSELNLSSLELGDSALYFCASSAGLASYNKQFFGPGTRLTVL.

CDR3 region: CASSPGTLSPYEQYF. The CDR3 DNA reads as TGTGCCAGCAGCCCCGGGACACTGAGCCCCTACGAGCAGTACTTC. The V call is TRBV7-3, the J call TRBJ2-7; D may be TRBD1 (6 bases). Deletions cut 5 bases from V and 2 bases from J, with 16 bases between. The CDR3 loop spans 15 amino acids. Germline V gene lookup returns CDR1 SGHTA and CDR2 FQGTGA.

On this clonotype: A much larger clone sits a single nucleotide away, making a read error possible. The chain couples TRBV29-1 to TRBJ2-7; no clear D gene. The germline V gene encodes CDR1 SQVTM and CDR2 ANQGSEA. V was cut by 3 bases and J by 4 bases, with 13 bases left in between. This CDR3 has 13 residues. The CDR3 coding sequence is TGCAGCGTTGACCGCTCCGCCGCTTACGAGCAGTACTTC. It yields the protein CSVDRSAAYEQYF.

This clonotype was detected many times. This CDR3 is CSARSSGGNYEQYF. The CDR3 DNA reads TGCAGTGCTAGATCTAGCGGGGGTAACTACGAGCAGTACTTC. The chain joins TRBV20-1 to TRBJ2-7, with 10 bases matching TRBD2. J lost 3 bases, V lost 2 bases, and 4 bases had no gene match. The germline gives CDR1 DFQATT, CDR2 SNEGSKA (reference sequence). This CDR3 contains 14 residues.

About this clonotype itself: A junction end diverges from the germline sequence, so it may reflect a read error. The chain uses TRBV25-1 and TRBJ2-7, with 7 bases that match TRBD1. CDR1 is MGHDK, CDR2 SYGVNS, per germline. CDR3 length: 14 residues. CDR3 residues: CASSRDSTLYGQYF. DNA for the CDR3: TGTGCCAGCAGCCGGGACAGCACCCTCTACGGGCAGTACTTC.

The DNA for the CDR3 is TGTGCCAGCAGCGTAGACAGGACTGGGGCCAACGTCCTGACTTTC. As protein: CASSVDRTGANVLTF. V usage is TRBV9 and J usage is TRBJ2-6; a possible D gene is TRBD1 (5 bases). The germline CDR1 and CDR2 sequences are SGDLS and YYNGEE. The CDR3 consists of 15 residues. V lost 0 bases and J 2 bases, leaving 6 bases between the germline ends.